The rows below give T cell receptor beta chains drawn from one sample of a study of blood T cell repertoires in COVID-19. The data were produced by immunoSEQ multiplex PCR, yet TCRdb's version contains in-frame clones alone and is incomplete. This sample has 90,000 to 100,000 clones, with roughly 82% found just once. The source material was peripheral blood. The receptor source for this set is a man of 80 years or more with acute or convalescent COVID-19. The conserved cysteine and the conserved F or W are not part of the CDR3 here. D genes are given only for firm matches.

ASSQAGQINQPQH | TRBV3-1/TRBV3-2 | NA | TRBJ1-5
ASSLVTGTGIYEQY | TRBV5-1 | TRBD1 | TRBJ2-7
ATSGGGGTYEQY | TRBV24-1 | TRBD2 | TRBJ2-7
AGRADEKLF | TRBV28 | NA | TRBJ1-4
ASSQGPGNNQPQH | TRBV4-1 | NA | TRBJ1-5
AGLAGEEDTQY | TRBV27 | TRBD2 | TRBJ2-3
ASSQGVSSLAGGGETQY | TRBV4-3 | TRBD2 | TRBJ2-5
ASSTQGTYGYT | TRBV12-3/TRBV12-4 | TRBD1 | TRBJ1-2
ASSLDRGLNTEAF | TRBV5-1 | TRBD1 | TRBJ1-1
ASSEEGTVNTEAF | TRBV2 | TRBD1 | TRBJ1-1
ASSFKLAGVSAASYNEQF | TRBV6-2/TRBV6-3 | TRBD2 | TRBJ2-1
ASSELGASGSYEQY | TRBV25-1 | TRBD2 | TRBJ2-7
ASSRDSKGSYEQY | TRBV7-8 | NA | TRBJ2-7
ASSAQAGLSDQY | TRBV9 | NA | TRBJ2-5
ASSSGHQVGNQPQH | TRBV7-2 | NA | TRBJ1-5
ASSPTGNQPQH | TRBV7-2 | NA | TRBJ1-5
AQRQGGSEQY | TRBV19 | NA | TRBJ2-7
ASASQGRESGYGYT | TRBV28 | NA | TRBJ1-2
ASRPGQGPTGELF | TRBV7-2 | TRBD1 | TRBJ2-2
ASSGGVYNSGNTIY | TRBV5-4 | NA | TRBJ1-3
AIRPGQGPFTDTQY | TRBV10-3 | TRBD1 | TRBJ2-3
ASSQDPGGLDSNQPQH | TRBV4-3 | NA | TRBJ1-5
ASSFSGVGRYTGELF | TRBV5-1 | NA | TRBJ2-2
GSGTSGRRSYEQY | TRBV2 | TRBD2 | TRBJ2-7
ASSPQGRQPSTDTQY | TRBV18 | NA | TRBJ2-3
ASSLEGGKLF | TRBV27 | NA | TRBJ1-4
ASSEFLYEQY | TRBV6-1 | NA | TRBJ2-7
ASSQGSSYNEQF | TRBV3-1/TRBV3-2 | NA | TRBJ2-1
ASSSSGSPGYEQY | TRBV11-3 | TRBD2 | TRBJ2-7
ASSLNQDHGELF | TRBV7-8 | NA | TRBJ2-2
ASSQGGGNYGYT | TRBV10-2 | NA | TRBJ1-2
ASSPPEGAEQY | TRBV11-2 | TRBD1 | TRBJ2-7
ASKRTGVPFSPSYEQY | TRBV27 | TRBD1 | TRBJ2-7
ASTGNTIY | TRBV19 | NA | TRBJ1-3
ASSTRDRGLYNEQF | TRBV19 | TRBD1 | TRBJ2-1
ASSEAPGFGAF | TRBV9 | NA | TRBJ1-1
ASSTGLLYEQY | TRBV19 | NA | TRBJ2-7
ASSIISEKLF | TRBV19 | NA | TRBJ1-4
SAGLGSYEQY | TRBV29-1 | NA | TRBJ2-7
ASSSLMGQSQAKNIQY | TRBV6-2/TRBV6-3 | NA | TRBJ2-4
ASREQGYEQY | TRBV12-3/TRBV12-4 | TRBD1 | TRBJ2-7
ASIGAGAYTGELF | TRBV2 | TRBD2 | TRBJ2-2
ASSSGTGTGVSYNEQF | TRBV5-4 | TRBD1 | TRBJ2-1
ATRGNSPLH | TRBV28 | NA | TRBJ1-6
ASTLRVQETQY | TRBV12-3/TRBV12-4 | NA | TRBJ2-5
ASSYALVEQY | TRBV6-6 | NA | TRBJ2-7
ASSPPDNQETQY | TRBV5-4 | NA | TRBJ2-5
ASSLIGGNNSPLH | TRBV5-4 | NA | TRBJ1-6
ASERDREFAGANVLT | TRBV9 | TRBD1 | TRBJ2-6
AIRGRTLIEQY | TRBV2 | NA | TRBJ2-7
AIRQGADYT | TRBV28 | TRBD1 | TRBJ1-2
ASSQSGTGQETQY | TRBV16 | TRBD1 | TRBJ2-5